A single sample is the source of the 10 T cell receptor beta chains below, sequenced in a study of T cell responses to AZD1222 COVID-19 vaccine (dated by TCRdb to 2020 to 2023). Library method: the immunoSEQ multiplex PCR assay. TCRdb took this table from immuneACCESS and kept in-frame rearrangements with V and J called. Such tables lack part of the clones; where checked against another copy, unresolved V genes explain under half of the gap, and the rest is unexplained. The sample data list about 140,000 clones, and about 91% of these were observed just once. The leading ten clones occupy 3% to 4% of the sample. Interpreted using the paper, the time point label stands for: about 28 days (+/-7) after the second vaccine dose. The sample in question was peripheral blood, obtained 28 days after the second AZD1222 dose. The source of these receptors is an adult who received the AZD1222 COVID-19 vaccine.

The V gene is TRBV10-3, the J gene TRBJ2-1; no clear D. Germline CDR1 reads ENHRY; CDR2 reads SYGVKD. V gave up 8 bases and J gave up 5 bases, with 10 bases separating them. The length of the CDR3 is 12 residues. This CDR3 is CAIGAEHNEQFF. The CDR3 DNA reads TGTGCCATCGGAGCAGAACACAATGAGCAGTTCTTC.

Comment on this clone: In the same sample, other DNA sequences code for this CDR3. The gene calls are TRBV19 and TRBJ1-1; D unresolved. V lost 2 bases and J 1 base, leaving 2 bases between the germline ends. This CDR3 is built from 12 residues. Per the germline V gene, CDR1 is LNHDA and CDR2 is SQIVND (reference sequence). The CDR3 DNA is TGTGCCAGTAGTATACAGAACACTGAAGCTTTCTTT. It is translated as CASSIQNTEAFF. Supplemented by reference TRBV19 and TRBJ1-1, the full variable domain reads DGGITQSPKYLFRKEGQNVTLSCEQNLNHDAMYWYRQDPGQGLRLIYYSQIVNDFQKGDIAEGYSVSREKKESFPLTVTSAQKNPTAFYLCASSIQNTEAFFGQGTRLTVV.

The chain employs TRBV5-1 and TRBJ1-6; 10 bases are shared with TRBD1. The CDR3 extends over 14 amino acids. CDR1 SGHRS and CDR2 YFSETQ come from the germline V gene. The J segment lost 8 bases and the V segment lost 3 bases, leaving 2 bases of the junction unmatched. CDR3 loop: CASSSGQGYSPLHF. CDR3 DNA: TGCGCCAGCAGCTCGGGACAGGGGTATTCACCCCTCCACTTT.

The chain couples TRBV28 to TRBJ1-2; TRBD1 aligns across 7 bases. This CDR3 has 13 amino acids. CDR1 MDHEN and CDR2 SYDVKM come from the germline V gene. The V segment lost 6 bases and the J segment 8 bases; nucleotides outside the gene matches: 9. CDR3 protein: CASSPTGNHGYTF. The CDR3 coding sequence is TGTGCCAGCAGCCCGACAGGGAATCACGGCTACACCTTC.

Details on this clone: Other DNA sequences in this specimen translate into the identical CDR3. This rearrangement joins TRBV28 to TRBJ1-2; weak D call: TRBD1 (6 bases). The V end was cut by 5 bases, the J end by 8 bases, with 15 bases between. This CDR3 is 13 amino acids long. Germline V gives CDR1 MDHEN, CDR2 SYDVKM. The CDR3 protein is CASSLNRVRGYTF. The CDR3 DNA follows: TGTGCCAGCAGTCTAAACAGGGTTCGAGGCTACACCTTC.

The rearrangement uses TRBV5-6 and TRBJ1-4, with D perhaps TRBD1 (6 bases). With 4 bases removed from V and 3 bases from J, the gap between germline ends came to 13 bases. This CDR3 region has 15 residues. CDR1 and CDR2 from the germline V gene are SGHDT and YYEEEE. This chain's CDR3 is CASSEDRWANEKLFF. CDR3 nucleotide sequence: TGTGCCAGCAGCGAAGACAGGTGGGCTAATGAAAAACTGTTTTTT. Variable domain in full (rest from reference TRBV5-6 and TRBJ1-4): DAGVTQSPTHLIKTRGQQVTLRCSPKSGHDTVSWYQQALGQGPQFIFQYYEEEERQRGNFPDRFSGHQFPNYSSELNVNALLLGDSALYLCASSEDRWANEKLFFGSGTQLSVL.

For the CDR3, the DNA is TGTGCCAGCAGCTTAGTTGGGCAGGGGGTCGGGGGAGAGACCCAGTACTTC. Translating it yields CASSLVGQGVGGETQYF. The rearrangement joins TRBV7-6 to TRBJ2-5; possible D gene TRBD1, 7 bases. Germline V gives CDR1 SGHVS, CDR2 FNYEAQ. This CDR3 has 17 amino acids. V was shortened by 1 base and J by 4 bases, with 19 bases between the two germline ends.

The chain is built from TRBV5-1 and TRBJ2-7, with TRBD2 matching 10 bases. This CDR3 contains 14 residues. Trimming cost V 0 bases and J 3 bases; bases outside gene matches: 0. Germline CDR1 and CDR2: SGHRS and YFSETQ. This CDR3 is CASSLGTSGYEQYF. CDR3 DNA: TGCGCCAGCAGCTTGGGGACTAGCGGCTACGAGCAGTACTTC.

This clone was observed a few times. CDR3 loop: CASSLGRGRDGYTF. CDR3 sequence (DNA): TGTGCCAGCAGCTTAGGAAGGGGGCGAGATGGCTACACCTTC. The J gene is TRBJ1-2, the V gene TRBV7-2, with TRBD1 identical over 7 bases. CDR1 is SGHTA and CDR2 is FQGNSA in the germline V gene. The CDR3 loop spans 14 amino acids. With V trimmed by 1 base and J by 6 bases, 5 bases remained unmatched.

The rearrangement uses TRBV9 and TRBJ2-1; D uncertain. Germline CDR1 is SGDLS and CDR2 is YYNGEE. Trimming removed 1 base at V and 0 bases at J, with 8 bases between. This CDR3 spans 15 amino acids. In DNA form, the CDR3 reads TGTGCCAGCAGCGTAACATCCAGCTCCTACAATGAGCAGTTCTTC. This translates into CASSVTSSSYNEQFF.